This T cell receptor (beta chain) was sequenced for a study of identical twins. CDR3 length equals 17 residues. With 2 bases removed from V and 1 base from J, the gap between germline ends came to 15 bases. CDR1 MNHNY and CDR2 SVGAGI come from the germline V gene (reference sequence). TCRdb reprocessed the 5' RACE reads with MiXCR, giving one entry per CDR3 protein. The repertoire holds more than 1.5 million distinct CDR3 sequences, with 32% as singletons. This clonotype was seen more than once but under ten times. The receptor comes from a newborn girl in good health. V gene TRBV6-6 combines with J gene TRBJ2-1; perhaps TRBD2 as D (5 bases). Sequencing used cord blood. The CDR3 region has the DNA TGTGCCAGCAGTTACCGGGAACGGGATTCGTCCTACAATGAGCAGTTCTTC. Translating gives CASSYRERDSSYNEQFF.